The next 24 T cell receptor beta chains were all read from a single sample in a study of vaccination effects on CD4 cells after COVID-19. Their target antigens are unknown. A roughly 10-day culture period preceded the isolation of CD4+ T cells. Vaccination of participants consisted of two doses of either the BNT162b2 or mRNA-1273 vaccine. Libraries were prepared by immunoSEQ multiplex PCR; TCRdb keeps only in-frame clonotypes and omits some of them. The table records around 46,000 clones, around 70% of them present only once. The starting material was CD4+ T cells from PBMCs cultured without peptide, obtained after COVID-19 vaccination. These receptors all come from a human donor who received a COVID-19 vaccine.

The chain couples TRBV21-1 to TRBJ2-2; TRBD2, the table's D call, was not compared with the DNA. TRBV21-1 is a known pseudogene. The CDR3 has 19 amino acids. The CDR3 here is CASSPWTSGGAGGTGELFF. DNA of the CDR3: TGTGCCAGCAGCCCCTGGACTAGCGGGGGGGCCGGTGGCACCGGGGAGCTGTTTTTT.

The rearrangement joins TRBV27 to TRBJ2-4; possible D gene TRBD2, 6 bases. The CDR3 length is 14 residues. CDR1 is MNHEY and CDR2 is SMNVEV in the germline V gene (reference sequence). Trimming cost V 1 base and J 9 bases, with 13 bases left between them. The CDR3 bases are TGTGCCAGCAGTTTATTGGGGGGTGAGTCCATTCAGTACTTC. This translates into CASSLLGGESIQYF.

The chain carries TRBV20-1 and TRBJ1-2, with 11 bases matching TRBD1. The CDR3 is made up of 18 amino acids. V was clipped by 3 bases and J by 2 bases; unmatched bases: 14. Germline V gene lookup returns CDR1 DFQATT and CDR2 SNEGSKA (reference sequence). The CDR3 DNA reads as TGCAGTGCTAGTAGGACAGGGGGCCTTTCCTTTTTGAACTATGGCTACACCTTC. Translation: CSASRTGGLSFLNYGYTF.

This clone was seen once. The chain is built from TRBV18 and TRBJ1-4; possibly TRBD1 for D (6 bases). CDR3 length: 15 amino acids. Germline V gene lookup returns CDR1 KGHSH and CDR2 LQKENI. V lost 3 bases, J lost 8 bases, and 16 bases lay in between. CDR3 in DNA: TGTGCCAGCTCACCTCAACAGGGCCCAGAGGAAAAACTGTTTTTT. Encoded protein: CASSPQQGPEEKLFF.

J is TRBJ2-1 and V is TRBV5-4; 11 nucleotides match TRBD2. The V gene end was trimmed by 2 bases and the J gene end by 4 bases; junction bases not matched to a gene: 8. Germline lookup yields CDR1 SGHNT and CDR2 YYREEE (reference sequence). CDR3 length: 17 amino acids. CDR3 sequence (DNA): TGTGCCAGCAGCTTAATCGGGACTAGCGGAAGGTACAATGAGCAGTTCTTC. Protein product: CASSLIGTSGRYNEQFF.

This chain links TRBV5-4 with TRBJ2-1; 11 bases match TRBD2. V was clipped by 5 bases and J by 4 bases; unmatched bases: 5. Germline CDR1 and CDR2: SGHNT and YYREEE (reference sequence). The CDR3 extends over 15 amino acids. CDR3 sequence (DNA): TGTGCCAGCAGTTCCGGACTAGCGGGTTACAATGAGCAGTTCTTC. It is translated as CASSSGLAGYNEQFF. Full variable domain (outside the CDR3, taken from reference TRBV5-4 and TRBJ2-1): ETGVTQSPTHLIKTRGQQVTLRCSSQSGHNTVSWYQQALGQGPQFIFQYYREEENGRGNFPPRFSGLQFPNYSSELNVNALELDDSALYLCASSSGLAGYNEQFFGPGTRLTVL.

In this sample, this clone turned up once. The V call is TRBV19, the J call TRBJ2-1; TRBD2 matches at 11 bases. There are 18 residues in the CDR3. Per the germline V gene, CDR1 is LNHDA and CDR2 is SQIVND (reference sequence). Losses at the gene ends were 5 bases for V and 4 bases for J; bases not matched to a gene: 13. CDR3 amino acids: CASSPGLADTPRYNEQFF. In nucleotides, the CDR3 is TGTGCCAGTAGTCCGGGACTAGCGGATACCCCGAGGTACAATGAGCAGTTCTTC.

The chain joins TRBV6-5 to TRBJ1-3, with TRBD1 as a possible D gene (5 bases). Germline CDR1 MNHEY, CDR2 SVGAGI. Trimming took off 4 bases at V and 0 bases at J, with 13 bases between the two ends. The CDR3 sequence is 16 residues long. The CDR3 loop is CASSSSGMISGNTIYF. In DNA form, the CDR3 reads TGTGCCAGCAGTTCATCAGGGATGATCTCTGGAAACACCATATATTTT.

The chain is built from TRBV4-1 and TRBJ2-1, with 9 bases identical to TRBD1. Germline-derived CDR1 and CDR2 are MGHRA and YSYEKL. This CDR3 spans 18 amino acids. V lost 0 bases to trimming and J lost 3 bases; unmatched junction nucleotides: 9. DNA for the CDR3: TGCGCCAGCAGCCAAGAGGAGAACTACAGGGGGCTCTACAATGAGCAGTTCTTC. Amino acid sequence: CASSQEENYRGLYNEQFF.

The chain uses TRBV3-1 (or the pseudogene TRBV3-2) and TRBJ2-5; the D gene could be TRBD1 or TRBD2 (5 bases each). The V end lost 0 bases, the J end lost 10 bases, and 18 bases lay between the germline ends. CDR1 is LGHDT and CDR2 is YNNKEL in the germline V gene (reference sequence). The CDR3 is 15 residues long. Written as DNA, the CDR3 is TGTGCCAGCAGCCAAGATCACGGCTCCCGGGGCGACCAGTACTTC. This gives the protein CASSQDHGSRGDQYF.

Concerning this clone: The junction departs from the called germline gene at one end, perhaps through a read error. The chain combines TRBV4-1 with TRBJ1-2; TRBD1 might be the D (6 bases). The CDR3 is 17 amino acids. CDR1 is MGHRA and CDR2 is YSYEKL in the germline V gene. The CDR3 loop reads CASSKDRTVGGNYGYTF. DNA for the CDR3: TGCGCCAGCAGCAAAGACCGGACAGTGGGGGGGAACTATGGCTACACCTTC.

The chain recombines TRBV3-1 (or the pseudogene TRBV3-2) with TRBJ1-4, with TRBD1 matching 8 bases. The CDR3 sequence is 15 residues long. CDR1 and CDR2 (germline): LGHDT, YNNKEL (reference sequence). The V gene end was trimmed by 11 bases and the J gene end by 0 bases; junction bases not matched to a gene: 8. CDR3 loop: CAGPGQAPTNEKLFF. The CDR3 DNA reads as TGTGCCGGGCCGGGACAGGCCCCAACTAATGAAAAACTGTTTTTT.

V gene TRBV7-2 combines with J gene TRBJ1-2; 9 bases are a match to TRBD1. CDR1 and CDR2 (germline): SGHTA, FQGNSA. With 5 bases clipped from V and 0 bases from J, the junction kept 10 bases outside the gene matches. The CDR3 extends over 17 amino acids. CDR3 nucleotides: TGTGCCAGCAGCATCCCGGGACAGGGTTTCTCTAACTATGGCTACACCTTC. It is translated as CASSIPGQGFSNYGYTF.

This chain links TRBV6-1 with TRBJ1-2; no reliable D call. The germline V gene has CDR1 MNHNS and CDR2 SASEGT. With 1 base removed from V and 4 bases from J, the gap between germline ends came to 1 base. CDR3 length equals 11 residues. CDR3 sequence: CASSEGYGYTF. CDR3 nucleotide sequence: TGTGCCAGCAGTGAAGGCTATGGCTACACCTTC.

The chain uses TRBV6-5 and TRBJ2-3; D gene uncertain. V lost 7 bases to trimming and J lost 4 bases, with 12 bases between them. The germline V gene encodes CDR1 MNHEY and CDR2 SVGAGI. This CDR3 spans 13 amino acids. The CDR3 DNA is TGTGCCAGCAATCCCGCCGGGCCAGATACGCAGTATTTT. Translating it yields CASNPAGPDTQYF.

The chain links TRBV29-1 to TRBJ1-2; TRBD1 is a possible D gene (6 bases). Trimming removed 7 bases from V and 4 bases from J, with 16 bases in between. Germline V gene data show CDR1 as SQVTM and CDR2 as ANQGSEA. This CDR3 spans 13 amino acids. DNA of the CDR3: TGCAGCGCCGGTTTAGGACAGACCTATGGCTACACCTTC. This encodes CSAGLGQTYGYTF.

The chain links TRBV5-6 to TRBJ1-4; 7 bases are a match to TRBD1. Losses at the gene ends were 0 bases for V and 8 bases for J; bases not matched to a gene: 7. The germline CDR1 and CDR2 sequences are SGHDT and YYEEEE. The CDR3 is 15 residues long. The CDR3: CASSLAGGPEEKLFF. Written as DNA, the CDR3 is TGTGCCAGCAGCTTGGCAGGGGGACCGGAGGAAAAACTGTTTTTT.

This sequence joins TRBV29-1 and TRBJ2-3; D remains ambiguous. This CDR3 comprises 10 residues. Germline-derived CDR1 and CDR2 are SQVTM and ANQGSEA. V was pared by 4 bases and J by 6 bases, with 5 bases between. DNA of the CDR3: TGCAGCGTTGTCTCCGATACGCAGTATTTT. It specifies CSVVSDTQYF.

This chain connects TRBV7-6 to TRBJ1-2; possible D gene TRBD1, 6 bases. V was cut by 4 bases and J by 3 bases, with 15 bases left in between. Per germline, CDR1 SGHVS and CDR2 FNYEAQ. The CDR3 is made up of 15 amino acids. The DNA for the CDR3 is TGTGCCAGCAGCTCCTGGGCCCGGGGGCACTATGGCTACACCTTC. Encoded protein: CASSSWARGHYGYTF.

The chain uses TRBV19 and TRBJ2-7, with 9 bases that match TRBD2. CDR3 size: 14 residues. V lost 0 bases and J lost 9; bases outside the gene matches: 6. Per the germline V gene, CDR1 is LNHDA and CDR2 is SQIVND (reference sequence). CDR3 sequence: CASSIDLTSGGQYF. The CDR3 bases are TGTGCCAGTAGTATAGATCTGACTAGCGGTGGGCAGTACTTC.

The chain joins TRBV24-1 to TRBJ1-2; D is undetermined. V lost 3 bases and J lost 0, with 16 bases in between. The germline V gene has CDR1 KGHDR and CDR2 SFDVKD. The CDR3 is 17 amino acids. The CDR3 region is CATSDASNLQTNYGYTF. The CDR3 DNA is TGTGCCACCAGTGATGCCTCTAATTTACAGACTAACTATGGCTACACCTTC.

The chain employs TRBV19 and TRBJ2-2, with a tentative D call TRBD2 (6 bases). The length of the CDR3 is 17 residues. Trimming removed 2 bases from V and 0 bases from J, with 13 bases in between. Germline V gene data show CDR1 as LNHDA and CDR2 as SQIVND (reference sequence). The CDR3 coding sequence is TGTGCCAGTAGTATATGGGCGGGACTGGCGAACACCGGGGAGCTGTTTTTT. Amino acids: CASSIWAGLANTGELFF. Full variable domain (missing parts from reference TRBV19 and TRBJ2-2): DGGITQSPKYLFRKEGQNVTLSCEQNLNHDAMYWYRQDPGQGLRLIYYSQIVNDFQKGDIAEGYSVSREKKESFPLTVTSAQKNPTAFYLCASSIWAGLANTGELFFGEGSRLTVL.

The chain joins TRBV24-1 to TRBJ1-2; D is perhaps TRBD1 (6 bases). The CDR3 extends over 17 amino acids. Per germline, CDR1 KGHDR and CDR2 SFDVKD. Trimming removed 4 bases from V and 2 bases from J, with 19 bases in between. The CDR3 DNA reads as TGTGCCACCAGTGAGGGGGGGAGGGCCGACAGGAACTATGGCTACACCTTC. Amino acids: CATSEGGRADRNYGYTF.

The chain recombines TRBV7-7 with TRBJ2-5, with D hard to call. The CDR3 has 17 amino acids. Between the trimmed V and J ends, which lost 5 bases and 5 bases, there was a span of 24 bases. Germline V gives CDR1 SSHAT, CDR2 FNYEAQ (reference sequence). CDR3 loop: CASSPGQPRLSIETQYF. The CDR3 DNA reads TGTGCCAGCAGCCCAGGTCAGCCCCGCTTATCGATCGAGACCCAGTACTTC.